This T cell receptor (beta chain) emerged from a study of cytomegalovirus exposure and HLA in healthy donors. General study findings and limits: Some public TCRs appeared in many individuals, while most sequences were rare. In a later analysis, HLA-C alleles had the fewest associated TCRs, DRB1 alleles the most. Within an earlier analysis, most TCR beta V segments proved productive either about 90% or about 30% of the time.

The PCR used 60 Vbeta and 13 Jbeta primers. TCRdb's table, derived via immunoSEQ multiplex PCR, lists solely in-frame clones and lacks some. The sample gives some 140,000 clones, about 80% of which show up once; 2% to 2.5% is in the top ten. At sampling all donors were nominally healthy, likely with unrecorded immune exposures. In the case of this clone: The antigen is undetermined.

The CDR3 runs 13 residues. The V segment lost 1 base and the J segment 11 bases; nucleotides outside the gene matches: 10. CDR1 and CDR2 (germline): GTSNPN, SVGIG (reference sequence). Sequencing was carried out using PBMCs. The receptor was derived from a young man in good health and CMV-seronegative. The chain carries TRBV30 and TRBJ1-1; 7 bases map to TRBD1. Here the CDR3 reads CAWSELRGLRAFF. The CDR3 DNA is TGTGCCTGGAGTGAGCTTAGGGGGCTGAGGGCTTTCTTT.